This T cell receptor beta chain originates from a study of beta chain features in type 1 diabetes. Study conclusions and caveats: Fewer insertions but more deletions were seen at VDJ junctions in type 1 diabetes patients. There was a moderate but significant shortening of TCRB CDR3s in all four CD4+ subsets of Type 1 diabetes patients. For patients, the naive, central memory and Treg TCRB repertoires appeared more alike than for healthy donors.

A remark on this clone: Its antigen is not known.

V was pared by 5 bases and J by 2 bases, with 5 bases of the junction left unmatched. The CDR3 contains 13 residues. The germline CDR1 and CDR2 sequences are GTSNPN and SVGIG (reference sequence). Expressed TCRB transcripts were sequenced because the entire RNA isolate underwent reverse transcription. Deep immunoSEQ sequencing covered naive, central memory and regulatory T cell samples. Repertoires were generated with immunoSEQ multiplex PCR, while TCRdb's copy carries only in-frame clones and drops some. The sample gives about 280,000 clones, approximately 15% of which show up once; less than 0.02% is in the top ten. Sorting of CD4+ naive, central memory, regulatory and stem cell-like memory cells was performed via CD45RO/CCR7/CD25/CD127/CD95/CD27.

The source material was naive CD4+ T cells from blood. The origin of this receptor is a man aged 18-30 years with type 1 diabetes. The chain uses TRBV30 and TRBJ1-1; TRBD1 agrees at 7 bases. CDR3 in amino acids: CAWVGQINTEAFF. The CDR3 bases are TGTGCCTGGGTGGGACAGATTAACACTGAAGCTTTCTTT. The full variable domain, in which reference TRBV30 and TRBJ1-1 provide the parts outside the CDR3, is SQTIHQWPATLVQPVGSPLSLECTVEGTSNPNLYWYRQAAGRGLQLLFYSVGIGQISSEVPQNLSASRPQDRQFILSSKKLLLSDSGFYLCAWVGQINTEAFFGQGTRLTVV.